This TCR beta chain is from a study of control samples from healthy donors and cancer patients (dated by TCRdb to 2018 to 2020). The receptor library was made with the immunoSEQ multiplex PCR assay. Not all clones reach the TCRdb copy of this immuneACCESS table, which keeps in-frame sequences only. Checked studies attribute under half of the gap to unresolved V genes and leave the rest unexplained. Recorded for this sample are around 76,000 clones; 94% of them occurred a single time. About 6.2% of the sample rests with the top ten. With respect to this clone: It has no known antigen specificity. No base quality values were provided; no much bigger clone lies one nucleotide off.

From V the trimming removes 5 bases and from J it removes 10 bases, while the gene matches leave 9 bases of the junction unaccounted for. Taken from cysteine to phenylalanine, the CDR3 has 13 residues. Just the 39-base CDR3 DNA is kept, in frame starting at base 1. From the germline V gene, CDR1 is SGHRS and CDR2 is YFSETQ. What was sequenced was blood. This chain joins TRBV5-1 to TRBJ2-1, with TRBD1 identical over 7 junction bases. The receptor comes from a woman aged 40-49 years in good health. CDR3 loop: CASRIDRDREQFF. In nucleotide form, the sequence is TGCGCCAGCAGGATCGACAGGGATCGGGAGCAGTTCTTC. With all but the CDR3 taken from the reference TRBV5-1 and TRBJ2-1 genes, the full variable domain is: KAGVTQTPRYLIKTRGQQVTLSCSPISGHRSVSWYQQTPGQGLQFLFEYFSETQRNKGNFPGRFSGRQFSNSRSEMNVSTLELGDSALYLCASRIDRDREQFFGPGTRLTVL.